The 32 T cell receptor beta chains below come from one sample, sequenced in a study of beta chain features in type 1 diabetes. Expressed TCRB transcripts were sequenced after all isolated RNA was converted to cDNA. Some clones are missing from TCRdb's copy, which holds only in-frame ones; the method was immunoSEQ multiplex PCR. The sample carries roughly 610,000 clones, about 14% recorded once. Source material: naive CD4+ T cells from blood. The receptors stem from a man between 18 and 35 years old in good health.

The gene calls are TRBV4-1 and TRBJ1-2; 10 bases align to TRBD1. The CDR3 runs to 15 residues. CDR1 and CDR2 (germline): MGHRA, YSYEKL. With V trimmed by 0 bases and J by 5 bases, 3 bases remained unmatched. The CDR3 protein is CASSQDQDRGYGYTF. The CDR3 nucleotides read TGCGCCAGCAGCCAAGATCAGGACAGGGGGTATGGCTACACCTTC.

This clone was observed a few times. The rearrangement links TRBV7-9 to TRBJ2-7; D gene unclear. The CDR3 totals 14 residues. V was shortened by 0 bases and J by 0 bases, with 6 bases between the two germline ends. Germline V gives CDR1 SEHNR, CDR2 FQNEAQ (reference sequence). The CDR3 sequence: CASSLAVLSYEQYF. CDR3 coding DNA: TGTGCCAGCAGCTTAGCGGTCCTCTCCTACGAGCAGTACTTC.

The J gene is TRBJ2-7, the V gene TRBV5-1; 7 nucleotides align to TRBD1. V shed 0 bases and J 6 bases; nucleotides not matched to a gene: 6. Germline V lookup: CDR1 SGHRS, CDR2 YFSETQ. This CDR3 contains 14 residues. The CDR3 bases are TGCGCCAGCAGCTTGGCCACGACAGGGCGCGAGCAGTACTTC. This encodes CASSLATTGREQYF.

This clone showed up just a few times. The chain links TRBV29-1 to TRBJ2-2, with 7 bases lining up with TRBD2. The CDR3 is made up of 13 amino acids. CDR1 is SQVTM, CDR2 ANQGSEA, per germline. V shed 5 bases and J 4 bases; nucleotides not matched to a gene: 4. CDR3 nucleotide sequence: TGCAGCGTTCTCGGCGGGGGCACCGGGGAGCTGTTTTTT. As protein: CSVLGGGTGELFF.

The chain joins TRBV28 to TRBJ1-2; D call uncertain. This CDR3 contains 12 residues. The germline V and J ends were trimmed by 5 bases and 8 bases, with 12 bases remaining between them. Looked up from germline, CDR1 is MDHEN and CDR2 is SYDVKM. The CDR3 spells CASSTQSGGYTF. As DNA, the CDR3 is TGTGCCAGCAGTACCCAATCGGGAGGCTACACCTTC.

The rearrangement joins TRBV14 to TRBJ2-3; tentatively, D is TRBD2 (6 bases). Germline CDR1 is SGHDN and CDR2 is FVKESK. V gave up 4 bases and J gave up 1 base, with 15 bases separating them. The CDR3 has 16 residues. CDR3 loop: CASSPYGTLGTDTQYF. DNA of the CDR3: TGTGCCAGCAGCCCATACGGGACTCTAGGCACAGATACGCAGTATTTT. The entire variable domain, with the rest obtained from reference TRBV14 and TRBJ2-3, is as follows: EAGVTQFPSHSVIEKGQTVTLRCDPISGHDNLYWYRRVMGKEIKFLLHFVKESKQDESGMPNNRFLAERTGGTYSTLKVQPAELEDSGVYFCASSPYGTLGTDTQYFGPGTRLTVL.

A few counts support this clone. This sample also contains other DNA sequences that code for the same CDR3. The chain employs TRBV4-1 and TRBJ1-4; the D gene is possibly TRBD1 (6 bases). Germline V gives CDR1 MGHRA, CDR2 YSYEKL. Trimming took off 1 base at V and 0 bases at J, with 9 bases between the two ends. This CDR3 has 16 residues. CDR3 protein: CASSQGTAATNEKLFF. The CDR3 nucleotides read TGCGCCAGCAGCCAAGGGACAGCTGCAACTAATGAAAAACTGTTTTTT.

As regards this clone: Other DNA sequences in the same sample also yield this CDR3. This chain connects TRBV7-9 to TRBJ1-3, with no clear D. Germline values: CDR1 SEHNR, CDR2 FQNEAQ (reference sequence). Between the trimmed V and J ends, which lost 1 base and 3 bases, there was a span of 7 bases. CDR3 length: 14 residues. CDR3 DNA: TGTGCCAGCAGCTTAGGCGGCAGTGGAAACACCATATATTTT. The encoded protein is CASSLGGSGNTIYF.

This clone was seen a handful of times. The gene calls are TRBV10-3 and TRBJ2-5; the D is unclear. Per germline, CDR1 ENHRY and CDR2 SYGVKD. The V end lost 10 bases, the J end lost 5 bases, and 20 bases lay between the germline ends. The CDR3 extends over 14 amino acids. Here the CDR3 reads CATSRALKEETQYF. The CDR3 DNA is TGTGCCACCTCACGGGCACTAAAGGAGGAGACCCAGTACTTC.

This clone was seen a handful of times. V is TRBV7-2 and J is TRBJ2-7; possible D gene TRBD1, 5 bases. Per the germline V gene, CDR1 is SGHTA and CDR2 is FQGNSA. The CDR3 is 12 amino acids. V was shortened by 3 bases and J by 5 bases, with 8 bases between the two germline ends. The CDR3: CASSFSGNEQYF. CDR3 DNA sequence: TGTGCCAGCAGCTTTTCAGGGAACGAGCAGTACTTC.

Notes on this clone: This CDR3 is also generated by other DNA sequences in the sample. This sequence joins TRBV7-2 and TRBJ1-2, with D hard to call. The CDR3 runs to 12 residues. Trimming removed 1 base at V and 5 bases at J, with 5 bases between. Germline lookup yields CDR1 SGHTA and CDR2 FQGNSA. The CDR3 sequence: CASSLDRYGYTF. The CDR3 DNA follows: TGTGCCAGCAGCTTAGACAGATATGGCTACACCTTC.

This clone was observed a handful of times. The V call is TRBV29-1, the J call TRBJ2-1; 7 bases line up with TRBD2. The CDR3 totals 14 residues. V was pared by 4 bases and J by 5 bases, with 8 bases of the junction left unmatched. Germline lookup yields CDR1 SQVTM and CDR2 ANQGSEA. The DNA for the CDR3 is TGCAGCGTTGTAATCGGGAGGAGTAACAATGAGCAGTTCTTC. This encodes CSVVIGRSNNEQFF.

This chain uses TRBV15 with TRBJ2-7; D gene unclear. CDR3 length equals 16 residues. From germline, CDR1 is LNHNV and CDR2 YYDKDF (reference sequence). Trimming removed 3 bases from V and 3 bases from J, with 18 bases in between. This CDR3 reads CATSSEDHLIGYEQYF. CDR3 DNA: TGTGCCACCAGCAGTGAGGACCATTTGATTGGCTACGAGCAGTACTTC.

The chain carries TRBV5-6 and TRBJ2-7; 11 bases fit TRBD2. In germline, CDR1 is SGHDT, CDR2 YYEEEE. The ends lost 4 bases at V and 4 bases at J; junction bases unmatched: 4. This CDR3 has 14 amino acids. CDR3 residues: CASSPTSGSYEQYF. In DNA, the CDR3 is TGTGCCAGCAGCCCAACTAGCGGGAGTTACGAGCAGTACTTC.

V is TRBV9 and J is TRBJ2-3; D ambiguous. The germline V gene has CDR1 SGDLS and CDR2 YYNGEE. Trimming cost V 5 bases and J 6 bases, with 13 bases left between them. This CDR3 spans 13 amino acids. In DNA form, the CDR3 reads TGTGCCAGCAGTTTTTCGCGCGCGGATACGCAGTATTTT. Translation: CASSFSRADTQYF.

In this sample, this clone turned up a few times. Here the CDR3 DNA reads TGTGCCAGCAGCGTAGCTCAAGAAGATTCACCCCTCCACTTT. It encodes CASSVAQEDSPLHF. This sequence joins TRBV9 and TRBJ1-6; D gene ambiguous. CDR3 length equals 14 residues. Germline CDR1 reads SGDLS; CDR2 reads YYNGEE. V dropped 0 bases and J dropped 8 bases, with 9 bases sitting between them.

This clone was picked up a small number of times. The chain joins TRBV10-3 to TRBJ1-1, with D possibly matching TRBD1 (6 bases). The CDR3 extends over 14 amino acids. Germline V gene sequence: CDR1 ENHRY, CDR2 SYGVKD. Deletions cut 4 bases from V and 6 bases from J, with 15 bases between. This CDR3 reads CAISGTGLFSEAFF. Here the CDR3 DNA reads TGTGCCATCAGTGGAACAGGGCTGTTTTCTGAAGCTTTCTTT.

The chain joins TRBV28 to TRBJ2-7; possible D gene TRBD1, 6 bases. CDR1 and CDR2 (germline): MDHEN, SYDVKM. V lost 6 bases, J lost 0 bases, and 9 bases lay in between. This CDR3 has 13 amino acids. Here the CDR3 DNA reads TGTGCCAGCAGACGGACAGCCTCCTACGAGCAGTACTTC. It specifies CASRRTASYEQYF. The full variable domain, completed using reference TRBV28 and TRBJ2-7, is DVKVTQSSRYLVKRTGEKVFLECVQDMDHENMFWYRQDPGLGLRLIYFSYDVKMKEKGDIPEGYSVSREKKERFSLILESASTNQTSMYLCASRRTASYEQYFGPGTRLTVT.

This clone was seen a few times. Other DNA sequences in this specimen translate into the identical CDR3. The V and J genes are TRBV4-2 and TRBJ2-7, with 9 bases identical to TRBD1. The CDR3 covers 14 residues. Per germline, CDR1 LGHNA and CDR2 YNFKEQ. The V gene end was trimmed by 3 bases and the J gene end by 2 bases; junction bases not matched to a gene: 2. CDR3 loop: CASSQGQGTYEQYF. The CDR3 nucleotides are TGTGCCAGCAGCCAGGGACAGGGAACCTACGAGCAGTACTTC.

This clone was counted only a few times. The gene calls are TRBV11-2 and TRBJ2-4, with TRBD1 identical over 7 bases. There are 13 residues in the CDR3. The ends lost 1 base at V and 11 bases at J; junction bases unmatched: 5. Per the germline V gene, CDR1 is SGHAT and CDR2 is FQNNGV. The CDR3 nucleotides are TGTGCCAGCAGCTTAGGGGACAGTCTACTTCAGTACTTC. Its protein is CASSLGDSLLQYF.

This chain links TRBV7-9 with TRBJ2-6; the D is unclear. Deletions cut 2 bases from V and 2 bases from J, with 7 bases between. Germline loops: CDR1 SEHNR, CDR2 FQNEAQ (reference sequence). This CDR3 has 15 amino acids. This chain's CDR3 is CASSLILAGANVLTF. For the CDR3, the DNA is TGTGCCAGCAGCTTAATTCTCGCTGGGGCCAACGTCCTGACTTTC. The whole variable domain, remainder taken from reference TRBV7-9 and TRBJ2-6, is DTGVSQNPRHKITKRGQNVTFRCDPISEHNRLYWYRQTLGQGPEFLTYFQNEAQLEKSRLLSDRFSAERPKGSFSTLEIQRTEQGDSAMYLCASSLILAGANVLTFGAGSRLTVL.

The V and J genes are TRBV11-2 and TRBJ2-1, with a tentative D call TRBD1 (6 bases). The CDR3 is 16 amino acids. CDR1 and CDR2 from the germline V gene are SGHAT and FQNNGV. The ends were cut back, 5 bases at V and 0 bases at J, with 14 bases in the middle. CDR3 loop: CASSQLRTVSYNEQFF. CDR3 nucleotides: TGTGCCAGCAGCCAGCTTAGGACAGTCTCCTACAATGAGCAGTTCTTC. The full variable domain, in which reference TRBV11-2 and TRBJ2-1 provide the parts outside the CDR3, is EAGVAQSPRYKIIEKRQSVAFWCNPISGHATLYWYQQILGQGPKLLIQFQNNGVVDDSQLPKDRFSAERLKGVDSTLKIQPAKLEDSAVYLCASSQLRTVSYNEQFFGPGTRLTVL.

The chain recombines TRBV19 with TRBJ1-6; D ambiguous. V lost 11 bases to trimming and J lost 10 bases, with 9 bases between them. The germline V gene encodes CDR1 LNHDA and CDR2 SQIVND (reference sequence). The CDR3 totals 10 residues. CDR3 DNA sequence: TGTGCCTCAGGTGTGTCACCCCTCCACTTT. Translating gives CASGVSPLHF.

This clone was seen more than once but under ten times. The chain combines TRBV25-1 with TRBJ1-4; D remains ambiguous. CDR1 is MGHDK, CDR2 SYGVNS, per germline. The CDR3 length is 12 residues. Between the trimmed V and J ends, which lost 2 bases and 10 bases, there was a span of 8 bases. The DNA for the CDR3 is TGTGCCAGCAGTGAAAGGCTTGGAAAACTGTTTTTT. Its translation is CASSERLGKLFF.

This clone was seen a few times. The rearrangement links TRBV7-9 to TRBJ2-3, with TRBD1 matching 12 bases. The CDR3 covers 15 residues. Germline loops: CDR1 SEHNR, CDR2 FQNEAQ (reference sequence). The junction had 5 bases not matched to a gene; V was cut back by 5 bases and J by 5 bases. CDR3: CASSRGQGAKDTQYF. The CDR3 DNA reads TGTGCCAGCAGCCGGGGACAGGGGGCCAAAGATACGCAGTATTTT.

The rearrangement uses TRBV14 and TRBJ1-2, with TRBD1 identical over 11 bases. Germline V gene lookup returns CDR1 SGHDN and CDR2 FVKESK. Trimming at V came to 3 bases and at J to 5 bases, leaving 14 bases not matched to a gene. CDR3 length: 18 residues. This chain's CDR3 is CASSHRPMGQGVGYGYTF. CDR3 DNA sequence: TGTGCCAGCAGCCACCGCCCGATGGGACAGGGGGTAGGGTATGGCTACACCTTC. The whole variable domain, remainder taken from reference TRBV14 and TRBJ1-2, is EAGVTQFPSHSVIEKGQTVTLRCDPISGHDNLYWYRRVMGKEIKFLLHFVKESKQDESGMPNNRFLAERTGGTYSTLKVQPAELEDSGVYFCASSHRPMGQGVGYGYTFGSGTRLTVV.

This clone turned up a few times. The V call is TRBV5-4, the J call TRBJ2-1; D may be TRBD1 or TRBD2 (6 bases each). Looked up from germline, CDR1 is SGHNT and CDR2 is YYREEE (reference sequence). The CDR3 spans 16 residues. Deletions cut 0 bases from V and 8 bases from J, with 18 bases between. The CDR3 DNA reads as TGTGCCAGCAGCTTGGCGGGGGCCGGCGCAGCCCATGAGCAGTTCTTC. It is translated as CASSLAGAGAAHEQFF.

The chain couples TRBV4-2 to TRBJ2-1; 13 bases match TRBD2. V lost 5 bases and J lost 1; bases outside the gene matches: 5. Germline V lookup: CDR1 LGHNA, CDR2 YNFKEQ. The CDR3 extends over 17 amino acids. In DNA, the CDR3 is TGTGCCAGCAGCGCGACTAGCGGGGGGTCTTCCTACAATGAGCAGTTCTTC. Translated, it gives CASSATSGGSSYNEQFF.

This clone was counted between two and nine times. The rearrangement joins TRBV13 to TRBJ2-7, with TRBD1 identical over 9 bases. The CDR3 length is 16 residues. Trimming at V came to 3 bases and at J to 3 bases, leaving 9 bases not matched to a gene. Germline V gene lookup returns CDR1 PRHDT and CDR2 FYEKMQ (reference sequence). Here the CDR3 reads CASSFHSGTGNYEQYF. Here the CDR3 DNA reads TGTGCCAGCAGCTTCCATTCCGGGACAGGGAACTACGAGCAGTACTTC.

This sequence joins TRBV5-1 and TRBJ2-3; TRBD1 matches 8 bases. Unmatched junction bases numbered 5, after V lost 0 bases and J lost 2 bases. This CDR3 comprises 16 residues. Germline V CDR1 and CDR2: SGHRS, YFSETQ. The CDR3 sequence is CASSLAGQGHTDTQYF. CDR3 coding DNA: TGCGCCAGCAGCTTGGCCGGACAGGGCCACACAGATACGCAGTATTTT.

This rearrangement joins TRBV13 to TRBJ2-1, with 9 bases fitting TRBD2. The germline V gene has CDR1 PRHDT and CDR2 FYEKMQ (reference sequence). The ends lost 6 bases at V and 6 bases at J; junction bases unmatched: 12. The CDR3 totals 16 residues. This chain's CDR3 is CASRFSAGGVFNEQFF. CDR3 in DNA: TGTGCCAGCAGATTCTCAGCGGGGGGCGTCTTCAATGAGCAGTTCTTC.

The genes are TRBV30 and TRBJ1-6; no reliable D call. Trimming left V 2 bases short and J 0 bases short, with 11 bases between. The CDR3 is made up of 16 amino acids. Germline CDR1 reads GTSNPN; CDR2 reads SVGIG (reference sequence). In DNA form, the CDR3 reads TGTGCCTGGAGTACGACCGTTAGCTCCTATAATTCACCCCTCCACTTT. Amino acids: CAWSTTVSSYNSPLHF.